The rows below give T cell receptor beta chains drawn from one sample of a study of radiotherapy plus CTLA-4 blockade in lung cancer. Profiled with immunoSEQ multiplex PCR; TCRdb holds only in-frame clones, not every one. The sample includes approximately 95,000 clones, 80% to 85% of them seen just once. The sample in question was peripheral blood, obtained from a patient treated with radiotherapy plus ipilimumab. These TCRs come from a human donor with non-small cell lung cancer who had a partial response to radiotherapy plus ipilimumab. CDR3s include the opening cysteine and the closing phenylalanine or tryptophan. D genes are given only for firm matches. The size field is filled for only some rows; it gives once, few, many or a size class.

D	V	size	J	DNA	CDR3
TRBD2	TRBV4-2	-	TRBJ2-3	TGTGCCAGCAGCCAGGGACTAGCGGGAGTGACAGATACGCAGTATTTT	CASSQGLAGVTDTQYF
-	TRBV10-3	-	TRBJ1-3	TGTGCCACCGATCAACAGGGCCTCTCTGGAAACACCATATATTTT	CATDQQGLSGNTIYF
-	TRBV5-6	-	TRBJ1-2	TGTGCCAGCAGCTTGCTCGGCGGAAACTATGGCTACACCTTC	CASSLLGGNYGYTF
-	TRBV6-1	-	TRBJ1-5	TGTGCCAGCAGTGAATTAGGCCGAGGGTATAGCAATCAGCCCCAGCATTTT	CASSELGRGYSNQPQHF
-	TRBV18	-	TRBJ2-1	TGTGCCAGCTCACCGGCGATAGGGGATGAGCAGTTCTTC	CASSPAIGDEQFF
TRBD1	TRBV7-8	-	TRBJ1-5	TGTGCCAGCAGCTTAAGGACAGGGGATCAGCCCCAGCATTTT	CASSLRTGDQPQHF
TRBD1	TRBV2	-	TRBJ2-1	TGTGCCAGCAGTCTGGGACAGAATGTATACAATGAGCAGTTCTTC	CASSLGQNVYNEQFF
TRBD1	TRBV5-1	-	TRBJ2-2	TGCGCCAGCAGCCGAGACACGAACAGGGGACATAACACCGGGGAGCTGTTTTTT	CASSRDTNRGHNTGELFF
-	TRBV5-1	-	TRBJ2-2	TGCGCCAGCAGCGGTTCTTGGGGCTTGGACACCGGGGAGCTGTTTTTT	CASSGSWGLDTGELFF
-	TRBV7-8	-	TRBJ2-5	TGTGCCAGCAGCCTCCACCTACGGGTGAGAGAGACCCAGTACTTC	CASSLHLRVRETQYF
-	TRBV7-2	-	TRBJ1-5	TGTGCCAGCAGCCGGGGAGGCTATCAGCCCCAGCATTTT	CASSRGGYQPQHF
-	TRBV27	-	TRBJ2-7	TGTGCCAGCAGTTTATATCAAGACAGCCCTTACGAGCAGTACTTC	CASSLYQDSPYEQYF
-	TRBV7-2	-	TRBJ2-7	TGTGCCAGCAGCTTAGCCCGCGGGGCAGCTTACGAGCAGTACTTC	CASSLARGAAYEQYF
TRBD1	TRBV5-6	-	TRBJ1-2	TGTGCCAGCAGCCAGACAGGGTATGGCTACACCTTC	CASSQTGYGYTF
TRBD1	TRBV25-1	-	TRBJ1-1	TGTGCCAGCAGTGAATTCCAGGGGGCAGGCACTGAAGCTTTCTTT	CASSEFQGAGTEAFF
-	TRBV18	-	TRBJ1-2	TGTGCCAGCTCACCATCAGGGAGGTCGAACTATGGCTACACCTTC	CASSPSGRSNYGYTF
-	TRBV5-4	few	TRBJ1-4	TGTGCCAGCAGCTTGGGGGCAGCAACTAATGAAAAACTGTTTTTT	CASSLGAATNEKLFF
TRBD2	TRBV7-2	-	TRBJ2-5	TGTGCCAGCAGCTTTGCTAGCGGGACCCAGTACTTC	CASSFASGTQYF
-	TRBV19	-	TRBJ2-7	TGTGCCAGTACCCAACAGGGCCGCGGGGAGCAGTACTTC	CASTQQGRGEQYF
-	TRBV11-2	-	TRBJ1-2	TGTGCCAGCAGCTTAGCGGGGGGGGCCGCCTATGGCTACACCTTC	CASSLAGGAAYGYTF
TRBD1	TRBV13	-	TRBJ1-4	TGTGCCAGCAGCCGACGCCGGGACAGGGGGGTTGAAAAACTGTTTTTT	CASSRRRDRGVEKLFF
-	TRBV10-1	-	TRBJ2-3	TGCGCCAGCAGTGAGGGCGGAGGTCCGGATACGCAGTATTTT	CASSEGGGPDTQYF
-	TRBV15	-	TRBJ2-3	TGTGCCACCAGCAGAGCTATGGGATCGGGGGGCGGAACTAGCACAGATACGCAGTATTTT	CATSRAMGSGGGTSTDTQYF
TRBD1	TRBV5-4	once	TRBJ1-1	TGTGCCAGCAGCTTTGGACAGGGTGACACTGAAGCTTTCTTT	CASSFGQGDTEAFF
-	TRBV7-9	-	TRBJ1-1	TGTGCCAGCAGCGTACAACAGGGAAGGAACACTGAAGCTTTCTTT	CASSVQQGRNTEAFF
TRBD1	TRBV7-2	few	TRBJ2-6	TGTGCCAGCAGTCGAGGGACAGGGCAATCTGGGGCCAACGTCCTGACTTTC	CASSRGTGQSGANVLTF
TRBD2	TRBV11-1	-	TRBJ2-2	TGTGCCAGCAGCTTAGGGACTAGCGGGAGCTCCACCGGGGAGCTGTTTTTT	CASSLGTSGSSTGELFF
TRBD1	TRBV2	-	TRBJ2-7	TGTGCCGGTAGAAGGGACAGTACCCTCTACGAGCAGTACTTC	CAGRRDSTLYEQYF
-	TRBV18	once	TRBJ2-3	TGTGCCAGCTCACCCGTGACAAGGGGGTTAGGTGCCACAGATACGCAGTATTTT	CASSPVTRGLGATDTQYF
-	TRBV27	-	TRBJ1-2	TGTGCCAGCAGTTCCAGGGTACTCGGCTATGGCTACACCTTC	CASSSRVLGYGYTF
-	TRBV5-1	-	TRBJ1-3	TGCGCCAGCAGCTCACAGGGTGCGGCGGGAAACACCATATATTTT	CASSSQGAAGNTIYF
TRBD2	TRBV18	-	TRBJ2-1	TGTGCCAGCTCACCGACTAGCGGAGGCTACAATGAGCAGTTCTTC	CASSPTSGGYNEQFF
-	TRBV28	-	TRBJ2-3	TGTGCCAGCAGCTCAGACGACAGCGGCACAGATACGCAGTATTTT	CASSSDDSGTDTQYF
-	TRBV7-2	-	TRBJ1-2	TGTGCCAGCAGCCCCGATAGACGGACAGGCTACACCTTC	CASSPDRRTGYTF
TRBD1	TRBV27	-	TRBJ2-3	TGTGCCAGCAGTTTAGAGCCCGGGACAGCTGGGACAGATACGCAGTATTTT	CASSLEPGTAGTDTQYF
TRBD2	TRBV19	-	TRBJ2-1	TGTGCCAGTAGTCGTGTGGTAGCGGGATGGAGGGGGAATGAGCAGTTCTTC	CASSRVVAGWRGNEQFF
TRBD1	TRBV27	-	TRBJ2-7	TGTGCCAGCAGTTTGATGGGACAGGGGTTCAGAACCTACGAGCAGTACTTC	CASSLMGQGFRTYEQYF
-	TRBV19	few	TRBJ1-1	TGTGCCAGTAGTCGAGTGGGGGGTTTGAACACTGAAGCTTTCTTT	CASSRVGGLNTEAFF
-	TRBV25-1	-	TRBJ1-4	TGTGCCAGCAGGGACCGAGGGGGACCTAATGAAAAACTGTTTTTT	CASRDRGGPNEKLFF
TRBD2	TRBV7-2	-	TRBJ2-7	TGTGCCAGCAGCTTACCGGGAGGGACCTACGAGCAGTACTTC	CASSLPGGTYEQYF
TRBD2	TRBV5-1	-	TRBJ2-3	TGCGCCAGCAGCTTAGCGGGAGGGGATACAGATACGCAGTATTTT	CASSLAGGDTDTQYF
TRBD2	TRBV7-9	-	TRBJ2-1	TGTGCCAGCAGCTCCCCCTTAGGGCTAGCGGTAGATGAGCAGTTCTTC	CASSSPLGLAVDEQFF
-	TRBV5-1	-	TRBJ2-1	TGCGCCAGCAGCTTGGGGAGCCCCGCTTACAATGAGCAGTTCTTC	CASSLGSPAYNEQFF
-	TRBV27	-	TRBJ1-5	TGTGCCAGCCAACCCTTGGAGGGCAATCAGCCCCAGCATTTT	CASQPLEGNQPQHF
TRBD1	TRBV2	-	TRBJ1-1	TGTGCCAGCAGTGAGAGGAGGGACAGTGAAGCTTTCTTT	CASSERRDSEAFF
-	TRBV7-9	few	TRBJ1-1	TGTGCCAGCAGCTTAGTGGCGGGGGGAGGATCGACTGAAGCTTTCTTT	CASSLVAGGGSTEAFF
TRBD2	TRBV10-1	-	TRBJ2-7	TGCGCCAGCAGTGAGGGACTAGCGGGAGCGGGGTACGAGCAGTACTTC	CASSEGLAGAGYEQYF
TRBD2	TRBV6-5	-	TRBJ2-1	TGTGCCAGCAGGACCGGGACTAGCGGAAACAATGAGCAGTTCTTC	CASRTGTSGNNEQFF
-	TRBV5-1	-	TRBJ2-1	TGCGCCAGCAGCTTGGGGCCAAGCGAGTACAATGAGCAGTTCTTC	CASSLGPSEYNEQFF